This T cell receptor (beta chain) was profiled in a study of cytomegalovirus exposure and HLA in healthy donors. Study-level findings and limits: Later findings reportedly placed an Asian-associated ancestry cluster below the approximately 670-donor mean for N-insertions.

A note on this clone: Its antigen is not known.

V lost 5 bases, J lost 5 bases, and 8 bases lay in between. The germline V gene has CDR1 SEHNR and CDR2 FQNEAQ (reference sequence). The CDR3 loop spans 12 amino acids. Primers for the PCR totalled 60 Vbeta and 13 Jbeta. Profiling relied on immunoSEQ multiplex PCR, and the TCRdb table lists in-frame clones only, not all of them. The sample shows roughly 140,000 clones, roughly three quarters of them seen only once. All the people who gave samples were healthy bone marrow donors. This TCR was recovered from a male donor in good health and CMV-seronegative. The gene calls are TRBV7-9 and TRBJ2-3; tentatively, D is TRBD1 (6 bases). Sequencing was carried out using PBMCs. CDR3 nucleotide sequence: TGTGCCAGCAGCCCGGACAGAGATACGCAGTATTTT. Its protein product is CASSPDRDTQYF. Using reference TRBV7-9 and TRBJ2-3 for the parts outside the CDR3, the full variable domain is DTGVSQNPRHKITKRGQNVTFRCDPISEHNRLYWYRQTLGQGPEFLTYFQNEAQLEKSRLLSDRFSAERPKGSFSTLEIQRTEQGDSAMYLCASSPDRDTQYFGPGTRLTVL.